Here is one T cell receptor (beta chain) with its context. The antigen it recognizes is unknown. One base away there is no much larger clone; base qualities are not given. Stable Graves' hyperthyroidism was defined as no progression to ophthalmopathy during 18 months of follow-up. Hyperthyroidism patients were newly diagnosed, with disease duration under 2 months, and aged 18 to 65 years. The study excluded patients with uncontrolled infections, other autoimmune diseases, pregnancy or lactation. Diagnoses were based on clinical symptoms, serum thyroxine and TRAb, thyroid ultrasound and orbital computed tomography. Total RNA was extracted using Trizol reagent, and RNA quality was assessed on an Agilent 2100 Bioanalyzer. The sample comes from a study of T cells in Graves' hyperthyroidism and ophthalmopathy (dated by TCRdb to between 2019 and 2020). For context, the study as a whole: A discovery cohort of about a hundred patients, roughly 40 with Graves' ophthalmopathy and under 60 with stable Graves' hyperthyroidism, was used to find distinguishing TCR V-J signatures. Following sampling, methimazole starting at 30 mg daily was given to hyperthyroidism patients, and high-dose intravenous methylprednisolone was given to ophthalmopathy patients. Prospective prediction of ophthalmopathy was tested in an independent validation cohort of fewer than 20 hyperthyroidism patients and some 17 patients who later progressed to ophthalmopathy. The paper reports TCR Vbeta CDR3 sequencing of approximately 130 peripheral blood samples: under 45 ophthalmopathy, about 75 hyperthyroidism and 17 progressor patients. The study also compared thyroid tissue and blood T-cell repertoires from several Graves' hyperthyroidism patients. For training and testing, the 100 or so patients in the discovery cohort were randomly divided in a 7:3 ratio. Results and caveats for the whole study, not just this receptor: During validation, the model predicted progression to ophthalmopathy a median of approximately 7 months ahead of onset, with 60% to 71% sensitivity and around 73% specificity. Most expanded thyroid clonotypes (frequency above 0.001) were also detected in blood, a finding suggesting that blood repertoires may reflect thyroid immune responses. No statistical method was used to fix the sample size in advance, and group allocation was not hidden from the investigators. A 13 V-J signature model separated ophthalmopathy from stable hyperthyroidism, with 87.88% sensitivity and roughly 81% specificity in cross-validation and 80%/75% in testing.

Reading from cysteine to phenylalanine, the CDR3 counts 17 amino acids. The CDR3 DNA has 51 bases and is translated from base 1. CDR1 and CDR2 are drawn from the germline V gene (reference sequence): DFQATT, SNEGSKA. V is clipped by 1 base and J by 0 bases, and the sequence between their germline boundaries is 13 bases long. TCR beta CDR3 regions were amplified from RNA transcripts. The TCR CDR3 was subjected to a first round of RT-PCR using the HTBI primer set and the Qiagen OneStep RT-PCR kit. A second multiplex PCR round built the libraries, followed by size selection and purification. Sequencing of the libraries was done on an Illumina HiSeq2000 using paired-end 100 bp reads. The paper's data handling went like this. SOAPnuke was used to process the raw data, removing reads that contained adapters or uncalled bases, had a mean Phred below 15, or lacked an exact match to the constant primer or identifier. High-quality paired reads were merged with COPE v1.2.5, and unique nucleotide sequences were defined as clonotypes. MiTCR v1.1 was used to align clonotypes to the IMGT TRBV, TRBD and TRBJ reference segments. The analysis included only V-J combinations with a frequency above 0.0001, which together covered approximately 99% of the repertoires. A TCS score was defined as the ratio of F50 (clonal expansion) to E x V (chaos), with BLOSUM62-based TCRdist applied between CDR3 peptides within each V-J. Welch's t-statistics and random forest reduced around 510 V-J features to roughly 13, which were used in a naive Bayes classifier (R e1071). The public reads were reanalyzed by TCRdb: fastp trimming at Q25, MiXCR alignment, in-frame beta chains only. Rows with one shared CDR3 protein collapse into an entry with the most common genes and DNA. These V and J calls rely on TCRdb rather than the paper's analysis. This sample comprises 600,000 or so distinct CDR3 sequences, 46% of them detected only once. Together, the top ten hold about 7.9% of the sample.

The specimen was peripheral blood or thyroid tissue (not recorded which). This TCR was sampled from a woman aged 18-29 years with Graves' hyperthyroidism. Donor details come from another sample of the same person, matched by shared clones. The rearranged segments are TRBV20-1 and TRBJ1-6; TRBD1 is possibly the D segment (6 matching bases). The CDR3 region has the sequence CSARGDTKSSYNSPLHF. The DNA reads as follows: TGCAGTGCTAGAGGGGACACTAAGTCCTCCTATAATTCACCCCTCCACTTT.